Below, one TCR beta chain is given with its context. Its antigen is currently unknown. The data are from a study of Ad26.COV2.S vaccination and SARS-CoV-2 variants. Study results and caveats: Responses of spike-specific T cells (both CD8+ and CD4+) reportedly showed substantial breadth after vaccination.

Treatment defined: roughly 19 received Ad26.COV2.S at low or high dose, single or two shots; 5 received placebo; per-sample allocation not given. Following the first vaccine or placebo injection, samples were taken on day 63. The administered vaccine (an Ad26 vector) expressed Wuhan-strain SARS-CoV-2 spike. Sequencing used immunoSEQ multiplex PCR; TCRdb keeps in-frame clones, though not all of them. The profile shows about 410,000 clones, around 91% of them singletons. The CDR3 covers 14 residues. V shed 7 bases and J 5 bases; nucleotides not matched to a gene: 7. Germline V gives CDR1 SNHLY, CDR2 FYNNEI.

The chain combines TRBV2 with TRBJ2-1, with 8 bases matching TRBD2. The sequences come from peripheral blood, collected in a trial of Ad26.COV2.S vaccine versus placebo. The receptor was isolated from a person aged 18-65 years who received the Ad26.COV2.S COVID-19 vaccine or a placebo. The CDR3 is CASKAGGPNNEQFF. DNA for the CDR3: TGTGCCAGCAAGGCGGGAGGACCTAACAATGAGCAGTTCTTC. Using reference TRBV2 and TRBJ2-1 for the parts outside the CDR3, the full variable domain is EPEVTQTPSHQVTQMGQEVILRCVPISNHLYFYWYRQILGQKVEFLVSFYNNEISEKSEIFDDQFSVERPDGSNFTLKIRSTKLEDSAMYFCASKAGGPNNEQFFGPGTRLTVL.